The present TCR beta chain was sequenced within a study of blood T cell repertoires in COVID-19. Across the whole study: From the United States, Italy and Spain came samples of acute and convalescent COVID-19. Sources were T cells, B-cell-depleted T cells, or PBMCs; the material itself was cDNA or gDNA.

Authors' data handling: Amplification of reference gene primers provided the estimated nucleated cell counts. Sequenced by immunoSEQ multiplex PCR; TCRdb stores in-frame clones only, minus some. The V and J calls and clone size are taken from that table; D and trimming were inferred from the DNA. The data contain about 110,000 clones, approximately 70% of them singletons. J lost 2 bases, V lost 3 bases, and 6 bases had no gene match. The CDR3 has 15 amino acids. Germline CDR1 reads SNHLY; CDR2 reads FYNNEI. This chain links TRBV2 with TRBJ2-7; TRBD1 agrees at 8 bases. The sample comprised peripheral blood. The clonotype was recovered from a man older than 75 with acute or convalescent COVID-19. The chain's CDR3 is CASSDVRQGTYEQYF. Written as DNA, the CDR3 is TGTGCCAGCAGTGACGTGCGACAGGGGACCTACGAGCAGTACTTC.